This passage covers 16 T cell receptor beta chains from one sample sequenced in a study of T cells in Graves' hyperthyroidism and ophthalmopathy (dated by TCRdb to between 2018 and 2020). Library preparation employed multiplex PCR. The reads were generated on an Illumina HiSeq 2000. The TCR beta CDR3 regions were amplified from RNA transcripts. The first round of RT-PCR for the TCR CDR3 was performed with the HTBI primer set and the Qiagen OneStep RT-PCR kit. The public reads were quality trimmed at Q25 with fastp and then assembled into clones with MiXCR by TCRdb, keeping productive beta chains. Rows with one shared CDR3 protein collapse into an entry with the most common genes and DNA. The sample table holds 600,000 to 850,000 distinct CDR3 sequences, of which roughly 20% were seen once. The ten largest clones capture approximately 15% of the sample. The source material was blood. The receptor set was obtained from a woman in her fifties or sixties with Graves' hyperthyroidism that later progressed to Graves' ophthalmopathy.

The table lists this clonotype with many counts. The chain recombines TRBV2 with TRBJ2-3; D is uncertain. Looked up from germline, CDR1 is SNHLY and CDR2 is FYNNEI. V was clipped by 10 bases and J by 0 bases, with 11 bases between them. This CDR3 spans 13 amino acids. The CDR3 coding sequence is TGTGCCACCCCGGGCCCTAGCACAGATACGCAGTATTTT. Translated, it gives CATPGPSTDTQYF.

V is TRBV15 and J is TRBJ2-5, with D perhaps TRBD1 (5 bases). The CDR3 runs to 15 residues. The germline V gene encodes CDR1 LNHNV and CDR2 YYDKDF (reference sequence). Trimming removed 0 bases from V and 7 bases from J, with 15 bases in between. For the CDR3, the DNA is TGTGCCACCAGCAGAGAGCGCAGGGCTTATGGGACCCAGTACTTC. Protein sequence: CATSRERRAYGTQYF.

The DNA of the CDR3 is TGCAGTGCTAGAGGACAGGGAGACTATGGCTACACCTTC. As protein: CSARGQGDYGYTF. The rearrangement links TRBV20-1 to TRBJ1-2, with TRBD1 matching over 7 bases. Germline-derived CDR1 and CDR2 are DFQATT and SNEGSKA (reference sequence). This CDR3 region has 13 residues. Unmatched junction bases numbered 2, after V lost 1 base and J lost 3 bases.

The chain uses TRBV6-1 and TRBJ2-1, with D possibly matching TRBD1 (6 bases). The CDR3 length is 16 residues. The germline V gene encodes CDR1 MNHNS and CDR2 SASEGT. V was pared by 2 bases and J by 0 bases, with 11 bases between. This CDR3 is CASSERTVSSYNEQFF. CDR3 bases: TGTGCCAGCAGTGAAAGGACAGTAAGCTCCTACAATGAGCAGTTCTTC.

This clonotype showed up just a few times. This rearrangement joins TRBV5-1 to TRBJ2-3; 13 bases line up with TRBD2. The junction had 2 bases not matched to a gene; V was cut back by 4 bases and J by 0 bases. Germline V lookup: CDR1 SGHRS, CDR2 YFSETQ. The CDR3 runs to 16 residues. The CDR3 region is CASSGTSGASTDTQYF. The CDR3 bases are TGCGCCAGCAGCGGGACTAGCGGGGCAAGCACAGATACGCAGTATTTT.

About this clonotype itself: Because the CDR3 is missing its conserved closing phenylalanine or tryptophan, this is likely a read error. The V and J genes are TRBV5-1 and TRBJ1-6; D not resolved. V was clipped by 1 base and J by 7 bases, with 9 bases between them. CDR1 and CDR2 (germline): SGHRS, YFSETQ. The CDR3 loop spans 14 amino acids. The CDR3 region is CASSLPDRNSPLHS. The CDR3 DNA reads TGCGCCAGCAGCTTGCCGGACCGAAATTCACCCCTCCACTCT.

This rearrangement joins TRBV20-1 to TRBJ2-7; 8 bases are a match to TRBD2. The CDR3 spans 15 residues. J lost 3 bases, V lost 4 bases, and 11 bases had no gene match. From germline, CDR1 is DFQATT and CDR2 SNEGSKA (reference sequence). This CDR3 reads CSANLPGGAHYEQYF. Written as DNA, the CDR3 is TGCAGTGCTAACCTTCCGGGGGGGGCCCACTACGAGCAGTACTTC.

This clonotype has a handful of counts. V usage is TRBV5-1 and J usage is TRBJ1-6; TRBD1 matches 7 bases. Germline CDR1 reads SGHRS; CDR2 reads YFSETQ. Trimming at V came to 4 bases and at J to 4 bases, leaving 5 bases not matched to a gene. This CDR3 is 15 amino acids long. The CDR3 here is CASSRQQGYNSPLHF. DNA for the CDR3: TGCGCCAGCAGCCGACAACAGGGGTATAATTCACCCCTCCACTTT. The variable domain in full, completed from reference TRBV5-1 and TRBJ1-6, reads KAGVTQTPRYLIKTRGQQVTLSCSPISGHRSVSWYQQTPGQGLQFLFEYFSETQRNKGNFPGRFSGRQFSNSRSEMNVSTLELGDSALYLCASSRQQGYNSPLHFGNGTRLTVT.

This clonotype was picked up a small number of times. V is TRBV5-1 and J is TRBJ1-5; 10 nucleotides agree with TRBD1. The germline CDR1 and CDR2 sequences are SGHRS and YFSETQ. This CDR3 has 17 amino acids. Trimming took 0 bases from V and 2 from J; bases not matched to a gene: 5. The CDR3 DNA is TGCGCCAGCAGCTTGGAAGGGACAGGGGATGGCAATCAGCCCCAGCATTTT. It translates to CASSLEGTGDGNQPQHF.

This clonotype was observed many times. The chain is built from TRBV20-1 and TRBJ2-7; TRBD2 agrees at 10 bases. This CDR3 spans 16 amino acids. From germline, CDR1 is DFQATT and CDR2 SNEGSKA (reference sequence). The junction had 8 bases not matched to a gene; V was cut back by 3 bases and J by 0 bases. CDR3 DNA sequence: TGCAGTGCTAGCCCTCCTAGCGGGGGAAGCTCCTACGAGCAGTACTTC. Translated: CSASPPSGGSSYEQYF.

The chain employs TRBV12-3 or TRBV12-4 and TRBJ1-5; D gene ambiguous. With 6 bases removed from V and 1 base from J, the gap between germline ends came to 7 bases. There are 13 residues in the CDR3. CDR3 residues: CASSITSNQPQHF. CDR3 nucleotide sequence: TGTGCCAGCAGCATCACCAGCAATCAGCCCCAGCATTTT.

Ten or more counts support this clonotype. The CDR3 protein is CSARVTGVPEAFF. DNA for the CDR3: TGCAGTGCTAGAGTTACTGGGGTCCCTGAAGCTTTCTTT. The chain is built from TRBV20-1 and TRBJ1-1; the D is unclear. This CDR3 comprises 13 residues. Germline CDR1 reads DFQATT; CDR2 reads SNEGSKA (reference sequence). Between the trimmed V and J ends, which lost 1 base and 6 bases, there was a span of 12 bases.

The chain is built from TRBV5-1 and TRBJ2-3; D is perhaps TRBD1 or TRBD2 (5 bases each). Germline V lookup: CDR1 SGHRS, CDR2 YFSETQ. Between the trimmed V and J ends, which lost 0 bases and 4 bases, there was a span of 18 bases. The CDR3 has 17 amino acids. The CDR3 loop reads CASSLAGSGATPDTQYF. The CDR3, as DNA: TGCGCCAGCAGCTTGGCCGGATCCGGGGCAACCCCAGATACGCAGTATTTT.

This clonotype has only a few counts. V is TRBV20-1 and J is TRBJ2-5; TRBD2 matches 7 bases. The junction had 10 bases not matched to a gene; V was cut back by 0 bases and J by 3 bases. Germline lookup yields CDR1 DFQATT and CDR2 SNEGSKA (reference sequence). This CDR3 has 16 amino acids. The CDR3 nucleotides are TGCAGTGCTAGAGACCCGGGGAGGGTGTCTGAAGAGACCCAGTACTTC. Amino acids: CSARDPGRVSEETQYF.

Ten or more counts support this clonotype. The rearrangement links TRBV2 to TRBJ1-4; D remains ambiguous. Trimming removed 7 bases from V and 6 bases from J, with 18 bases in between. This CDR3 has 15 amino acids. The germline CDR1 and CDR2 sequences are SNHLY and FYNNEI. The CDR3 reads CASTTGGWWDEKLFF. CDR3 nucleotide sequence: TGTGCCAGCACCACGGGAGGGTGGTGGGATGAAAAACTGTTTTTT.

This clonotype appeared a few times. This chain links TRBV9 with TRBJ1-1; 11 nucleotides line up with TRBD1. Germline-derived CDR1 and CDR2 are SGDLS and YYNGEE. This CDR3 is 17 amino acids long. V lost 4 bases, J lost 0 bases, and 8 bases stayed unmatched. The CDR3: CASSPRDRGVMNTEAFF. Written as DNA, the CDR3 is TGTGCCAGCAGCCCCCGGGACAGGGGGGTCATGAACACTGAAGCTTTCTTT.